Below are 17 T cell receptor beta chains sequenced from a single sample in a study of T cell responses to AZD1222 COVID-19 vaccine. The assay was immunoSEQ multiplex PCR, and TCRdb's table has in-frame clones only and misses some. The sample comprises about 120,000 clones, around 81% of which are singletons, and approximately 5% rests with the top ten. The specimen comprised peripheral blood, sampled on day 0 of AZD1222 vaccination. The receptors originated from an adult in good health.

This rearrangement joins TRBV30 to TRBJ2-7; D is possibly TRBD2 (5 bases). The CDR3 totals 12 residues. Germline lookup yields CDR1 GTSNPN and CDR2 SVGIG (reference sequence). V was pared by 4 bases and J by 3 bases, with 10 bases between. The CDR3 region has the DNA TGTGCCTGGAACAAGGACTTCTACGAGCAGTACTTC. Translated: CAWNKDFYEQYF.

The V gene is TRBV7-9, the J gene TRBJ1-4; no definite D call. V was trimmed by 11 bases and J by 7 bases, leaving 17 bases between them. The length of the CDR3 is 13 residues. CDR1 and CDR2 (germline): SEHNR, FQNEAQ (reference sequence). CDR3 bases: TGTGCCGGAAAGGGTTACTTGAGTGAAAAACTGTTTTTT. It is translated as CAGKGYLSEKLFF.

V gene TRBV3-1 (or the pseudogene TRBV3-2) combines with J gene TRBJ1-2; TRBD1 matches 7 bases. V trimming: 4 bases; J trimming: 6 bases; junction bases outside the gene matches: 5. The germline V gene encodes CDR1 LGHDT and CDR2 YNNKEL (reference sequence). The CDR3 covers 13 residues. The CDR3 loop reads CASSLRQGHGYTF. CDR3 in DNA: TGTGCCAGCAGCCTACGACAGGGTCATGGCTACACCTTC.

V usage is TRBV18 and J usage is TRBJ2-2; D is uncertain. The CDR3 extends over 14 amino acids. The V and J ends lost 10 bases and 4 bases respectively, with 16 bases between them. Germline V gene lookup returns CDR1 KGHSH and CDR2 LQKENI. Here the CDR3 DNA reads TGTGCCACCACCGGGTCGATCGGCACCGGGGAGCTGTTTTTT. Its translation is CATTGSIGTGELFF.

The chain has TRBV4-1 and TRBJ1-5; 7 nucleotides align to TRBD1. CDR1 is MGHRA and CDR2 is YSYEKL in the germline V gene. The CDR3 extends over 16 amino acids. V was clipped by 4 bases and J by 5 bases; unmatched bases: 11. As DNA, the CDR3 is TGCGCCAGCAGCCGGACCTTGACAGGGTTCGATCAGCCCCAGCATTTT. Translating gives CASSRTLTGFDQPQHF.

The table lists this clone with a count of one. The chain has TRBV2 and TRBJ1-1, with 11 bases identical to TRBD1. This CDR3 has 14 residues. Per germline, CDR1 SNHLY and CDR2 FYNNEI. V gave up 8 bases and J gave up 5 bases; unmatched junction bases: 7. CDR3 sequence: CASGGQGVRTEAFF. CDR3 bases: TGTGCCAGCGGGGGACAGGGGGTAAGAACTGAAGCTTTCTTT. Supplemented by reference TRBV2 and TRBJ1-1, the full variable domain reads EPEVTQTPSHQVTQMGQEVILRCVPISNHLYFYWYRQILGQKVEFLVSFYNNEISEKSEIFDDQFSVERPDGSNFTLKIRSTKLEDSAMYFCASGGQGVRTEAFFGQGTRLTVV.

This clone appeared a single time. This chain connects TRBV5-1 to TRBJ1-1; a weak D match, TRBD1 (5 bases). V was clipped by 0 bases and J by 0 bases, with 9 bases between them. Germline V gene lookup returns CDR1 SGHRS and CDR2 YFSETQ. The CDR3 extends over 15 amino acids. CDR3 region: CASSLEGTLNTEAFF. The CDR3 bases are TGCGCCAGCAGCTTGGAGGGGACCCTGAACACTGAAGCTTTCTTT.

The rearrangement joins TRBV6-5 to TRBJ1-2, with D hard to call. Germline CDR1 and CDR2: MNHEY and SVGAGI. The CDR3 extends over 13 amino acids. V was trimmed by 0 bases and J by 4 bases, leaving 6 bases between them. The CDR3 loop reads CASSYSDGYGYTF. In nucleotides, the CDR3 is TGTGCCAGCAGTTACTCGGACGGCTATGGCTACACCTTC.

The table lists this clone with a few counts. The chain links TRBV18 to TRBJ2-7; 11 nucleotides agree with TRBD2. Germline CDR1 KGHSH, CDR2 LQKENI. Trimming removed 6 bases from V and 3 bases from J; junction bases left unmatched: 4. The CDR3 consists of 14 residues. The DNA for the CDR3 is TGTGCCAGCTCCGCAGGGACTAGCGGCTACGAGCAGTACTTC. This gives the protein CASSAGTSGYEQYF.

The chain combines TRBV5-6 with TRBJ2-7, with 8 bases aligning to TRBD2. Germline V CDR1 and CDR2: SGHDT, YYEEEE. V gave up 3 bases and J gave up 0 bases; unmatched junction bases: 11. The CDR3 is made up of 17 amino acids. CDR3 region: CASSSKLSGGPSYEQYF. The CDR3 DNA follows: TGTGCCAGCAGCTCTAAGCTCAGCGGGGGCCCCTCCTACGAGCAGTACTTC. Filled out from reference TRBV5-6 and TRBJ2-7, the complete variable domain reads DAGVTQSPTHLIKTRGQQVTLRCSPKSGHDTVSWYQQALGQGPQFIFQYYEEEERQRGNFPDRFSGHQFPNYSSELNVNALLLGDSALYLCASSSKLSGGPSYEQYFGPGTRLTVT.

This clone occurred a few times. The V and J genes are TRBV29-1 and TRBJ1-1; D remains unclear. Germline assignment: CDR1 SQVTM and CDR2 ANQGSEA. The CDR3 covers 12 residues. V lost 3 bases to trimming and J lost 5 bases, with 10 bases between them. CDR3 in DNA: TGCAGCGTTGATAGGGCCGGGACTGAAGCTTTCTTT. Its protein is CSVDRAGTEAFF.

CDR3 region: CASSQVEGVFDNSPLHF. As DNA, the CDR3 is TGTGCCAGCAGCCAAGTCGAGGGCGTGTTTGATAATTCACCCCTCCACTTT. This chain uses TRBV3-1 (or the pseudogene TRBV3-2) with TRBJ1-6; no definite D call. Trimming stripped 1 base from V and 5 bases from J, with 15 bases between. This CDR3 is 17 amino acids long. CDR1 LGHDT and CDR2 YNNKEL come from the germline V gene (reference sequence).

This clone was seen once. This rearrangement joins TRBV6-2 or TRBV6-3 to TRBJ1-5; D not resolved. The V end was cut by 0 bases, the J end by 0 bases, with 3 bases between. Germline lookup yields CDR1 MNHEY and CDR2 SVGEGT. The CDR3 runs to 14 residues. DNA of the CDR3: TGTGCCAGCAGTTACTCAAATAGCAATCAGCCCCAGCATTTT. Translating it yields CASSYSNSNQPQHF.

This clone was observed a handful of times. This rearrangement joins TRBV2 to TRBJ1-5, with D hard to call. CDR1 is SNHLY and CDR2 is FYNNEI in the germline V gene. V lost 4 bases to trimming and J lost 0 bases, with 10 bases between them. This CDR3 is built from 15 residues. The CDR3 nucleotides are TGTGCCAGCAGTGCGTACGGAAATAGCAATCAGCCCCAGCATTTT. Translated: CASSAYGNSNQPQHF.

This clone was counted a single time. J is TRBJ2-3 and V is TRBV11-2; no definite D call. This CDR3 comprises 16 residues. V dropped 3 bases and J dropped 2 bases, with 15 bases sitting between them. CDR1 SGHAT and CDR2 FQNNGV come from the germline V gene. The CDR3 region has the DNA TGTGCCAGCAGCTTTAGTCCCCATCTAGTCACAGATACGCAGTATTTT. Translating gives CASSFSPHLVTDTQYF.

This chain links TRBV7-9 with TRBJ1-6; weak D call: TRBD1 (5 bases). CDR1 and CDR2 (germline): SEHNR, FQNEAQ (reference sequence). The CDR3 sequence is 15 residues long. V was trimmed by 1 base and J by 7 bases, leaving 11 bases between them. The CDR3 DNA follows: TGTGCCAGCAGCTTAGTGTACTCAGGGAATTCACCCCTCCACTTT. It yields the protein CASSLVYSGNSPLHF.

This chain uses TRBV6-5 with TRBJ1-2; D call uncertain. Per the germline V gene, CDR1 is MNHEY and CDR2 is SVGAGI. The CDR3 spans 14 residues. Trimming stripped 6 bases from V and 3 bases from J, with 14 bases between. CDR3 in amino acids: CASRLTPADYGYTF. In DNA form, the CDR3 reads TGTGCCAGCAGACTAACCCCTGCAGACTATGGCTACACCTTC.